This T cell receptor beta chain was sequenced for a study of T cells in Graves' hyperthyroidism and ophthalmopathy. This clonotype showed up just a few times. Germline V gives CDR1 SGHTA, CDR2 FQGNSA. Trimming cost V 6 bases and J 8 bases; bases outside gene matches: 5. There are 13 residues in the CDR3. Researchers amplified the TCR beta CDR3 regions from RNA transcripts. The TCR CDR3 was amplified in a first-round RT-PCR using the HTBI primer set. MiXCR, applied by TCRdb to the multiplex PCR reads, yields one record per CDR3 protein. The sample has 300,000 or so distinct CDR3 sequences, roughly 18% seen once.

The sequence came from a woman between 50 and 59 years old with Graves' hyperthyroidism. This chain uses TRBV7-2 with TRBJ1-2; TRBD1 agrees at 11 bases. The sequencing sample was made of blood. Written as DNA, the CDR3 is TGTGCCAGCAGACTGGACAGGGGGCAGGGCTACACCTTC. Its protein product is CASRLDRGQGYTF. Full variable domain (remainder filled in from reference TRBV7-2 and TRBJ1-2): GAGVSQSPSNKVTEKGKDVELRCDPISGHTALYWYRQSLGQGLEFLIYFQGNSAPDKSGLPSDRFSAERTGGSVSTLTIQRTQQEDSAVYLCASRLDRGQGYTFGSGTRLTVV.